A selection of T cell receptor beta chains follows, all from one sample in a study of T cell responses to AZD1222 COVID-19 vaccine. Assay: immunoSEQ multiplex PCR; the TCRdb copy retains only in-frame clones and omits some. The profile covers approximately 82,000 clones, with roughly 90% appearing a single time and roughly 3.1% taken by the ten largest. Sequencing used peripheral blood, obtained 28 days after the second AZD1222 dose. The receptors shown here come from an adult who received the AZD1222 COVID-19 vaccine. CDR3s include the opening cysteine and the closing phenylalanine or tryptophan. The order of the fields is D gene, J gene, clone size, CDR3 length, V gene, CDR3 DNA, CDR3 protein. The D gene is left open where the match is weak. Clone size is not always given. Where it is, it says once, few, many or a class for expanded clones.

TRBD1 | TRBJ1-1 | NA | 16 | TRBV28 | TGTGCCAGCAGTTTTTGGGGAAGGGGGCTGGAGGCTGAAGCTTTCTTT | CASSFWGRGLEAEAFF
NA | TRBJ2-3 | NA | 12 | TRBV19 | TGTGCCAGTAGTATAGGGGACGCAGGGCAGTATTTT | CASSIGDAGQYF
NA | TRBJ1-4 | once | 14 | TRBV5-1 | TGCGCCAGCTCAAGGGGCGGAACTAATGAAAAACTGTTTTTT | CASSRGGTNEKLFF
TRBD1 | TRBJ1-4 | NA | 16 | TRBV7-9 | TGTGCCAGCAGCCCAGGGACAGGCCCAACTAATGAAAAACTGTTTTTT | CASSPGTGPTNEKLFF
NA | TRBJ1-4 | NA | 17 | TRBV19 | TGTGCCAGTAGAGTTTCCCGGTCGCGACTACGAAATGAAAAACTGTTTTTT | CASRVSRSRLRNEKLFF
NA | TRBJ2-2 | NA | 15 | TRBV6-5 | TGTGCCAGCAGTAGTTTCGGTGCGAACACCGGGGAGCTGTTTTTT | CASSSFGANTGELFF
NA | TRBJ2-1 | NA | 12 | TRBV29-1 | TGCAGCGTTGAAGCTGGGTACAATGAGCAGTTCTTC | CSVEAGYNEQFF
NA | TRBJ1-5 | NA | 13 | TRBV6-1 | TGTGCCAGCAGTGAGGGAAGCAATCAGCCCCAGCATTTT | CASSEGSNQPQHF
NA | TRBJ2-3 | NA | 14 | TRBV11-3 | TGTGCCAGCAGCTCTGCCCTCCGAACAGATACGCAGTATTTT | CASSSALRTDTQYF
NA | TRBJ2-6 | NA | 14 | TRBV27 | TGTGCCAGCAAGCGTGAGTCTGGGGCCAACGTCCTGACTTTC | CASKRESGANVLTF
NA | TRBJ2-5 | NA | 15 | TRBV11-3 | TGTGCCAGCAGCTTAGAAGGGGACGGGCAAGAGACCCAGTACTTC | CASSLEGDGQETQYF
NA | TRBJ1-1 | NA | 14 | TRBV5-8 | TGTGCCAGCAGCTTGCTTAAGACGAACACTGAAGCTTTCTTT | CASSLLKTNTEAFF
NA | TRBJ1-6 | NA | 13 | TRBV24-1 | TGTGCCACCCGTAGACAAGCCCTTGGACCCCTCCACTTT | CATRRQALGPLHF
TRBD1 | TRBJ2-5 | NA | 15 | TRBV10-1 | TGCGCCAGCAGTGAGGGGACAGCTGAACAAGAGACCCAGTACTTC | CASSEGTAEQETQYF
TRBD1 | TRBJ2-5 | NA | 14 | TRBV29-1 | TGCAGCGTTGGAGGAGGACAGGCCCGAGAGACCCAGTACTTC | CSVGGGQARETQYF
NA | TRBJ1-2 | NA | 11 | TRBV12-3/TRBV12-4 | TGTGCCAGCAGCATAAACTATGGCTACACCTTC | CASSINYGYTF
NA | TRBJ1-4 | NA | 16 | TRBV19 | TGTGCCAGTAGTATAGGACGGTGGATGGGTAATGAAAAACTGTTTTTT | CASSIGRWMGNEKLFF
NA | TRBJ1-1 | NA | 13 | TRBV7-9 | TGTGCCAGCAGCTATTCGGTGGGCCCTGAAGCTTTCTTT | CASSYSVGPEAFF
NA | TRBJ1-4 | NA | 11 | TRBV2 | TGTGCCAGCAGTGAAAGGGCGGAACTGTTTTTT | CASSERAELFF
NA | TRBJ1-5 | NA | 15 | TRBV19 | TGTGCCAGTAGTATATCCGGTCCCAGCAATCAGCCCCAGCATTTT | CASSISGPSNQPQHF
TRBD1 | TRBJ1-1 | NA | 14 | TRBV5-1 | TGCGCCAGCAGCCCCGGACAGGGGGGGACTGAAGCTTTCTTT | CASSPGQGGTEAFF
NA | TRBJ2-7 | NA | 11 | TRBV7-9 | TGTGCCAGCAGCCCTGCCTACGAGCAGTACTTC | CASSPAYEQYF
TRBD1 | TRBJ1-2 | NA | 14 | TRBV6-5 | TGTGCCAGCAGTCCGGACAGGGGACTCGCTGGCTACACCTTC | CASSPDRGLAGYTF
TRBD2 | TRBJ2-1 | NA | 20 | TRBV19 | TGTGCCAGTAGTGTCAGCCCCGGGACTAGCGGGGGGTTAGCCTACAATGAGCAGTTCTTC | CASSVSPGTSGGLAYNEQFF
NA | TRBJ2-2 | NA | 15 | TRBV6-6 | TGTGCCAGCAACCACGATCGGGGGTACTACGGGGAGCTGTTTTTT | CASNHDRGYYGELFF
NA | TRBJ1-1 | NA | 15 | TRBV6-6 | TGTGCCAGCAGTTACGGGGACGGAGTGAACACTGAAGCTTTCTTT | CASSYGDGVNTEAFF
TRBD2 | TRBJ2-5 | once | 16 | TRBV11-2 | TGTGCCACGGCGACTGTCGGAGGCGGGGGGGAAGAGACCCAGTACTTC | CATATVGGGGEETQYF
NA | TRBJ1-1 | NA | 12 | TRBV29-1 | TGCAGCGTTGAAGGACGGGACACTGAAGCTTTCTTT | CSVEGRDTEAFF
TRBD2 | TRBJ2-3 | NA | 17 | TRBV5-1 | TGCGCCAGCAGCGGGGGACTAGCGGGTTCTCGCACAGATACGCAGTATTTT | CASSGGLAGSRTDTQYF
TRBD1 | TRBJ1-1 | NA | 13 | TRBV29-1 | TGCAGCGCCCTGGGACAGGGTTATACTGAAGCTTTCTTT | CSALGQGYTEAFF
NA | TRBJ1-2 | NA | 12 | TRBV20-1 | TGCAGTGCTAGTGACAGTCCTTATGGCTACACCTTC | CSASDSPYGYTF
TRBD1 | TRBJ1-2 | once | 15 | TRBV11-2 | TGTGCCAGCAGCTTAGGACAGGGGCCTTACTATGGCCACACCTTC | CASSLGQGPYYGHTF